Following are 30 T cell receptor beta chains from one sample sequenced in a study of shared clonotypes between healthy human individuals. Assay: immunoSEQ multiplex PCR; the TCRdb copy retains only in-frame clones and omits some. The sample yields about 1.5 million clones, about 98% seen once. The sample was naive CD4+ T cells sorted from blood. Documented subset: CD45RA+ positively selected. The receptors stem from a man aged 25 to 40 in good health.

V gene TRBV11-2 combines with J gene TRBJ1-5; D might be TRBD1 (5 bases). CDR1 is SGHAT and CDR2 is FQNNGV in the germline V gene. This CDR3 contains 18 residues. Trimming pared 5 bases from V and 3 bases from J, leaving 23 bases between. The CDR3 loop is CASSLGGAIWQDNQPQHF. As DNA, the CDR3 is TGTGCCAGCAGCCTGGGTGGGGCGATATGGCAGGACAATCAGCCCCAGCATTTT.

This clone was observed once. V is TRBV30 and J is TRBJ1-1; perhaps TRBD1 as D (5 bases). Germline-derived CDR1 and CDR2 are GTSNPN and SVGIG (reference sequence). The V and J ends lost 0 bases and 4 bases respectively, with 9 bases between them. The CDR3 consists of 13 residues. For the CDR3, the DNA is TGTGCCTGGAGTGTCGGGGCCATCACTGAAGCTTTCTTT. It codes for CAWSVGAITEAFF.

The chain carries TRBV7-9 and TRBJ2-3, with D maybe TRBD1 (5 bases). The germline V gene has CDR1 SEHNR and CDR2 FQNEAQ (reference sequence). V dropped 2 bases and J dropped 2 bases, with 14 bases sitting between them. The CDR3 totals 16 residues. The chain's CDR3 is CASSLWGQGPTDTQYF. DNA for the CDR3: TGTGCCAGCAGCTTATGGGGCCAGGGTCCCACAGATACGCAGTATTTT. Combining the CDR3 with reference TRBV7-9 and TRBJ2-3 gives the whole variable domain DTGVSQNPRHKITKRGQNVTFRCDPISEHNRLYWYRQTLGQGPEFLTYFQNEAQLEKSRLLSDRFSAERPKGSFSTLEIQRTEQGDSAMYLCASSLWGQGPTDTQYFGPGTRLTVL.

This chain joins TRBV28 and TRBJ1-2; possible D gene TRBD1, 5 bases. CDR1 is MDHEN and CDR2 is SYDVKM in the germline V gene. The V and J ends lost 6 bases and 1 base respectively, with 15 bases between them. The CDR3 is 15 residues long. CDR3 residues: CASSSIRQNNYGYTF. The CDR3 DNA is TGTGCCAGCAGCAGCATCCGACAGAATAACTATGGCTACACCTTC.

The rearrangement joins TRBV30 to TRBJ2-7; 7 bases match TRBD1. The J segment lost 2 bases and the V segment lost 5 bases, leaving 3 bases of the junction unmatched. The CDR3 totals 12 residues. Germline assignment: CDR1 GTSNPN and CDR2 SVGIG (reference sequence). The CDR3 loop is CAWSGGAYEQYF. The DNA for the CDR3 is TGTGCCTGGTCAGGGGGTGCCTACGAGCAGTACTTC.

The rearrangement uses TRBV5-1 and TRBJ2-1; 8 nucleotides agree with TRBD2. V trimming: 3 bases; J trimming: 6 bases; junction bases outside the gene matches: 8. The germline gives CDR1 SGHRS, CDR2 YFSETQ. CDR3 length equals 15 residues. The CDR3 here is CASSSRVAGSNEQFF. CDR3 DNA: TGCGCCAGCAGCTCGAGGGTAGCGGGGAGCAATGAGCAGTTCTTC.

The CDR3: CASIGTGVTGELFF. The CDR3 coding sequence is TGTGCCAGTATCGGGACAGGGGTCACCGGGGAGCTGTTTTTT. This chain joins TRBV19 and TRBJ2-2, with 10 nucleotides matching TRBD1. After removal of 7 bases from V and 4 bases from J, the junction contained 3 bases not matched to a gene. Germline V gene sequence: CDR1 LNHDA, CDR2 SQIVND (reference sequence). The CDR3 has 14 amino acids.

This chain joins TRBV30 and TRBJ2-1; 7 positions match TRBD1. J lost 6 bases, V lost 8 bases, and 4 bases had no gene match. This CDR3 region has 11 residues. The germline CDR1 and CDR2 sequences are GTSNPN and SVGIG (reference sequence). The DNA of the CDR3 is TGTGCCCGACAGGGTGGCAATGAGCAGTTCTTC. Protein: CARQGGNEQFF.

The CDR3 sequence is CASSSDPRTSGSYNEQFF. DNA of the CDR3: TGCGCCAGCAGTAGTGACCCCCGGACTAGCGGGAGTTACAATGAGCAGTTCTTC. J is TRBJ2-1 and V is TRBV10-1; 13 positions agree with TRBD2. Germline CDR1 is WNHNN and CDR2 is SYGVQD (reference sequence). The V gene end was trimmed by 5 bases and the J gene end by 4 bases; junction bases not matched to a gene: 11. The CDR3 has 18 amino acids.

The V gene is TRBV7-2, the J gene TRBJ1-2, with TRBD1 matching over 9 bases. There are 15 residues in the CDR3. The V gene's germline CDR1 is SGHTA and CDR2 FQGNSA. Trimming cost V 2 bases and J 2 bases; bases outside gene matches: 3. The CDR3: CASSLMGTGNYGYTF. DNA for the CDR3: TGTGCCAGCAGCTTAATGGGGACAGGGAACTATGGCTACACCTTC.

In this sample, this clone turned up once. CDR3 sequence: CASRMRDSGPNEQFF. The CDR3 DNA is TGCGCCAGCAGGATGCGGGACTCGGGCCCCAATGAGCAGTTCTTC. This chain uses TRBV10-2 with TRBJ2-1; possibly TRBD2 for D (6 bases). This CDR3 is built from 15 residues. Germline values: CDR1 WSHSY, CDR2 SAAADI. Between the trimmed V and J ends, which lost 6 bases and 6 bases, there was a span of 18 bases.

With respect to this clone: One end of the junction fails to match germline, which may point to a read error. The chain combines TRBV2 with TRBJ2-3; D remains unclear. Germline CDR1 reads SNHLY; CDR2 reads FYNNEI. This CDR3 has 13 residues. CDR3 loop: CASSEGQASTQYF. The DNA of the CDR3 is TGTGCCAGCAGCGAAGGGCAGGCCAGTACGCAGTATTTT. Drawing the rest from reference TRBV2 and TRBJ2-3, the complete variable domain is EPEVTQTPSHQVTQMGQEVILRCVPISNHLYFYWYRQILGQKVEFLVSFYNNEISEKSEIFDDQFSVERPDGSNFTLKIRSTKLEDSAMYFCASSEGQASTQYFGPGTRLTVL.

V is TRBV2 and J is TRBJ2-7, with a tentative D call TRBD2 (5 bases). V gave up 0 bases and J gave up 5 bases, with 8 bases separating them. Germline V gene lookup returns CDR1 SNHLY and CDR2 FYNNEI. This CDR3 contains 13 residues. The DNA for the CDR3 is TGTGCCAGCAGTGAAGCACCCGGGGACGAGCAGTACTTC. This gives the protein CASSEAPGDEQYF.

The chain combines TRBV4-1 with TRBJ2-1; 7 bases align to TRBD1. Unmatched junction bases numbered 8, after V lost 3 bases and J lost 6 bases. This CDR3 has 15 amino acids. Germline CDR1 MGHRA, CDR2 YSYEKL. The CDR3 loop reads CASSQQGVSSNEQFF. The CDR3 DNA reads as TGCGCCAGCAGCCAGCAGGGGGTTTCAAGCAATGAGCAGTTCTTC.

This clone showed up just once. The J gene is TRBJ1-1, the V gene TRBV6-5; tentative D call: TRBD1 (5 bases). Trimming took off 0 bases at V and 4 bases at J, with 9 bases between the two ends. CDR1 is MNHEY and CDR2 is SVGAGI in the germline V gene. The CDR3 has 14 residues. CDR3 DNA: TGTGCCAGCAGTTACTCGTGGGGCTTCACTGAAGCTTTCTTT. This gives the protein CASSYSWGFTEAFF.

The rearrangement joins TRBV10-3 to TRBJ2-1, with D hard to call. The CDR3 consists of 17 residues. Germline V gives CDR1 ENHRY, CDR2 SYGVKD. The V end lost 3 bases, the J end lost 0 bases, and 15 bases lay between the germline ends. CDR3 sequence (DNA): TGTGCCATCAGTGATTCTTCTACACCACGCTCCTACAATGAGCAGTTCTTC. Protein sequence: CAISDSSTPRSYNEQFF.

The V gene is TRBV28, the J gene TRBJ1-2; D gene ambiguous. The germline V and J ends were trimmed by 5 bases and 8 bases, with 18 bases remaining between them. This CDR3 is built from 14 residues. Germline assignment: CDR1 MDHEN and CDR2 SYDVKM. The CDR3 nucleotides read TGTGCCAGCAGTACTCTTGGACTCCCTAGGGGCTACACCTTC. As protein: CASSTLGLPRGYTF.

The chain combines TRBV5-1 with TRBJ2-7, with D hard to call. The germline V and J ends were trimmed by 1 base and 6 bases, with 11 bases remaining between them. The CDR3 covers 13 residues. The germline gives CDR1 SGHRS, CDR2 YFSETQ. CDR3 bases: TGCGCCAGCAGCTTGCCCCCGGCGGCCGAGCAGTACTTC. Its translation: CASSLPPAAEQYF.

The chain joins TRBV7-2 to TRBJ1-2, with D hard to call. CDR3 size: 13 residues. The V gene's germline CDR1 is SGHTA and CDR2 FQGNSA. The V and J ends lost 3 bases and 3 bases respectively, with 8 bases between them. The CDR3 bases are TGTGCCAGCAGCTTTTACCAGGACTATGGCTACACCTTC. Translated: CASSFYQDYGYTF.

The chain joins TRBV6-5 to TRBJ1-5; no reliable D call. V lost 8 bases and J lost 5, with 7 bases in between. This CDR3 has 11 residues. Germline lookup yields CDR1 MNHEY and CDR2 SVGAGI. CDR3 sequence: CASATHQPQHF. The CDR3 nucleotides read TGTGCCAGCGCCACGCATCAGCCCCAGCATTTT.

The table lists this clone with a count of one. V is TRBV6-5 and J is TRBJ2-1; D tentatively reads TRBD1 or TRBD2 (7 bases each). Germline V lookup: CDR1 MNHEY, CDR2 SVGAGI. V gave up 7 bases and J gave up 7 bases, with 14 bases separating them. The CDR3 runs to 13 residues. CDR3 DNA: TGTGCCAGCAAAAACAGGGGAGGGAATGAGCAGTTCTTC. Encoded protein: CASKNRGGNEQFF.

Notes on this clone: Other DNA sequences of this sample code for an identical CDR3. The CDR3 sequence is CASSLGRADTQYF. CDR3 DNA: TGCGCCAGCAGCTTGGGTAGGGCTGATACGCAGTATTTT. This chain uses TRBV5-1 with TRBJ2-3; D not certain. The CDR3 has 13 residues. Per germline, CDR1 SGHRS and CDR2 YFSETQ. The ends were cut back, 0 bases at V and 6 bases at J, with 8 bases in the middle.

V is TRBV6-5 and J is TRBJ2-7, with 9 nucleotides matching TRBD1. V shed 0 bases, J shed 0 bases, and the junction held 3 bases outside the gene matches. Germline V CDR1 and CDR2: MNHEY, SVGAGI. There are 16 residues in the CDR3. CDR3: CASSYSRDRASYEQYF. The CDR3 DNA reads TGTGCCAGCAGTTACTCGAGGGACAGGGCCTCCTACGAGCAGTACTTC.

This chain connects TRBV9 to TRBJ1-1; D is unresolved. V gave up 0 bases and J gave up 4 bases, with 7 bases separating them. This CDR3 has 13 amino acids. From germline, CDR1 is SGDLS and CDR2 YYNGEE. The CDR3 protein is CASSVGGITEAFF. CDR3 bases: TGTGCCAGCAGCGTAGGCGGGATCACTGAAGCTTTCTTT.

The CDR3 nucleotides read TGTGCCAGCAGCCCCCTCCCGATCTACGAGCAGTACTTC. Protein product: CASSPLPIYEQYF. The chain combines TRBV5-8 with TRBJ2-7, with D hard to call. CDR1 SGHTS and CDR2 YDEGEE come from the germline V gene. This CDR3 is 13 amino acids long. The V gene lost 4 bases and the J gene lost 3 bases, with 11 bases spanning the gap.

The chain employs TRBV27 and TRBJ2-7; 7 bases map to TRBD2. The CDR3 sequence is 15 residues long. Germline CDR1 reads MNHEY; CDR2 reads SMNVEV (reference sequence). Trimming cost V 6 bases and J 3 bases; bases outside gene matches: 11. This CDR3 is CASSLLLAPHYEQYF. The CDR3 DNA reads as TGTGCCAGCAGCCTGTTACTAGCGCCACACTACGAGCAGTACTTC.

As regards this clone: The sample has other DNA sequences that encode this CDR3 too. The chain recombines TRBV5-1 with TRBJ2-7; D gene ambiguous. CDR1 and CDR2 from the germline V gene are SGHRS and YFSETQ. The CDR3 has 11 residues. The V end was cut by 3 bases, the J end by 3 bases, with 4 bases between. The CDR3 DNA reads as TGCGCCAGCAGCTCGTACTACGAGCAGTACTTC. It encodes CASSSYYEQYF.

The V gene is TRBV6-1, the J gene TRBJ2-5, with a weak D call TRBD1 (6 bases). Germline values: CDR1 MNHNS, CDR2 SASEGT. Trimming removed 6 bases from V and 4 bases from J, with 12 bases in between. The CDR3 runs to 13 residues. The CDR3 reads CASSDSGVETQYF. The CDR3 region has the DNA TGTGCCAGCAGCGACTCAGGGGTAGAGACCCAGTACTTC.

V gene TRBV18 combines with J gene TRBJ2-3; D possibly uses TRBD1 or TRBD2 (6 bases each). This CDR3 has 17 residues. V was clipped by 6 bases and J by 1 base, with 20 bases between them. Germline CDR1 KGHSH, CDR2 LQKENI. The CDR3 here is CASSQPSPGGRTDTQYF. Written as DNA, the CDR3 is TGTGCCAGCTCCCAACCCTCTCCTGGGGGGCGCACAGATACGCAGTATTTT.

V and J are TRBV7-2 and TRBJ2-5, with 7 bases matching TRBD2. V was pared by 4 bases and J by 4 bases, with 9 bases of the junction left unmatched. Germline CDR1 and CDR2: SGHTA and FQGNSA. The CDR3 spans 15 residues. The CDR3 DNA reads TGTGCCAGCAGCTCTAGGGAGGGGAGGAGAGAGACCCAGTACTTC. Amino acids: CASSSREGRRETQYF.